The entry below describes one T cell receptor (beta chain). V was shortened by 3 bases and J by 0 bases, with 9 bases between the two germline ends. Germline V lookup: CDR1 MNHNS, CDR2 SASEGT. CDR3 length: 16 amino acids. Method: immunoSEQ multiplex PCR; TCRdb's copy keeps in-frame clones and lacks some. The sample carries approximately 210,000 clones, approximately 86% recorded once. This specimen comes from a study of blood T cell repertoires in COVID-19. The sample comprised peripheral blood. This clonotype originated in a man aged 40-50 years with acute or convalescent COVID-19. The chain combines TRBV6-1 with TRBJ2-6; D is perhaps TRBD1 (6 bases). The CDR3 DNA follows: TGTGCCAGCAGTGATAGGACAGTCTCTGGGGCCAACGTCCTGACTTTC. This translates into CASSDRTVSGANVLTF.